A selection of T cell receptor beta chains follows, all from one sample in a study of identical twins. MiXCR, applied by TCRdb to the 5' RACE reads, yields one record per CDR3 protein. Here the sample spans about 190,000 distinct CDR3 sequences, about 15% being singletons. These data are also associated with another study on T cells expressing NK-cell markers.

What was sequenced was CD8+ T cells sorted from blood. The receptors stem from a woman under 30 in good health. The CDR3 runs from the conserved cysteine through the conserved F or W. The D gene is left open where the match is weak. A clone size is listed for some rows: how often the clone was seen (once, few, many), or a class if it is expanded.

length	V	size	D	J	CDR3	DNA
15	TRBV7-6	NA	NA	TRBJ2-2	CASSSQGGGTGELFF	TGTGCCAGCAGTTCGCAGGGTGGAGGCACCGGGGAGCTGTTTTTT
12	TRBV6-1	NA	TRBD2	TRBJ2-5	CASQLAEETQYF	TGTGCCAGCCAACTAGCGGAAGAGACCCAGTACTTC
14	TRBV15	many	NA	TRBJ2-3	CATSGRDSTDTQYF	TGTGCCACCAGCGGCCGGGATAGCACAGATACGCAGTATTTT
16	TRBV28	many	TRBD2	TRBJ2-3	CASSLLAGGTTDTQYF	TGTGCCAGCAGTCTGTTGGCGGGGGGGACCACAGATACGCAGTATTTT
12	TRBV7-3	NA	NA	TRBJ1-6	CASSPDGGALHF	TGTGCCAGCAGCCCCGACGGGGGGGCCCTCCACTTT
14	TRBV7-9	few	NA	TRBJ1-1	CASSLDGLNTEAFF	TGTGCCAGCAGCTTGGACGGCTTGAACACTGAAGCTTTCTTT
14	TRBV5-6	many	TRBD1	TRBJ1-4	CASSWTGTNEKLFF	TGTGCCAGCAGCTGGACAGGTACTAATGAAAAACTGTTTTTT
16	TRBV5-5	few	NA	TRBJ2-4	CASSHKTTVRGDIQYF	TGTGCCAGCAGCCATAAAACGACGGTCAGGGGGGACATTCAGTACTTC
14	TRBV12-3/TRBV12-4	few	NA	TRBJ2-3	CASSAEGVSDTQYF	TGTGCCAGCAGTGCAGAAGGAGTGTCGGATACGCAGTATTTT
12	TRBV6-2/TRBV6-3	few	NA	TRBJ2-7	CASSGARDEQYF	TGTGCCAGCAGTGGGGCCCGCGACGAGCAGTACTTC
15	TRBV10-1	once	TRBD2	TRBJ2-1	CASSESETSRSEQFF	TGCGCCAGCAGTGAGTCGGAGACTAGCAGGTCTGAGCAGTTCTTC
13	TRBV27	NA	TRBD2	TRBJ2-1	CATGLAGVYEQFF	TGTGCCACCGGACTAGCGGGAGTTTATGAGCAGTTCTTC
12	TRBV27	NA	TRBD1	TRBJ1-2	CASTTGGSGYTF	TGTGCCAGCACAACAGGGGGATCTGGCTACACCTTC
16	TRBV13	many	NA	TRBJ2-1	CASSPHPSYRANEQFF	TGTGCCAGCAGCCCCCACCCGAGCTATCGAGCCAATGAGCAGTTCTTC
13	TRBV7-9	NA	NA	TRBJ1-1	CASSLKGNIEAFF	TGTGCCAGCAGCTTAAAGGGTAATATAGAAGCTTTCTTT
16	TRBV13	NA	NA	TRBJ2-1	CASSLDSGRPYNEQFF	TGTGCCAGCAGCTTAGACTCGGGGAGGCCCTACAATGAGCAGTTCTTC
18	TRBV24-1	NA	NA	TRBJ2-2	CATSDLGRGAADTGELFF	TGTGCCACCAGTGATTTAGGAAGGGGGGCAGCAGATACCGGGGAGCTGTTTTTT
15	TRBV12-3/TRBV12-4	few	TRBD1	TRBJ1-1	CASRPRQGLETEAFF	TGTGCCAGCAGGCCTCGACAGGGTTTGGAAACTGAAGCTTTCTTT
16	TRBV7-6	NA	TRBD2	TRBJ2-7	CASSLGTSGIPYEQYF	TGTGCCAGCAGCTTAGGGACTAGCGGGATCCCCTACGAGCAGTACTTC
15	TRBV7-9	few	NA	TRBJ2-3	CASSPERGYTDTQYF	TGTGCCAGCAGCCCAGAGAGGGGATACACAGATACGCAGTATTTT
10	TRBV5-1	few	NA	TRBJ2-5	CASGMETQYF	TGCGCCAGCGGGATGGAGACCCAGTACTTC
15	TRBV20-1	few	TRBD2	TRBJ2-1	CSAEARLAGAGEQFF	TGCAGTGCCGAAGCCCGACTAGCGGGAGCGGGTGAGCAGTTCTTC
16	TRBV12-3/TRBV12-4	NA	TRBD2	TRBJ2-3	CASSSGGVKRTDTQYF	TGTGCCAGCAGTTCGGGGGGGGTTAAACGGACAGATACGCAGTATTTT
12	TRBV12-3/TRBV12-4	NA	NA	TRBJ2-3	CASTDSTDTQYF	TGTGCCAGCACCGACAGCACAGATACGCAGTATTTT
13	TRBV11-2	NA	NA	TRBJ1-1	CASSLASGQEAFF	TGTGCCAGCAGCTTAGCCAGCGGTCAGGAAGCTTTCTTT
11	TRBV19	few	NA	TRBJ2-1	CGSGYYNEQFF	TGTGGGAGCGGCTACTACAATGAGCAGTTCTTC
15	TRBV3-1	few	NA	TRBJ2-6	CASSQPADGANVLTF	TGTGCCAGCAGCCAGCCAGCAGACGGGGCCAACGTCCTGACTTTC
14	TRBV12-3/TRBV12-4	NA	TRBD1	TRBJ1-1	CASIYRGPNTEAFF	TGTGCCAGCATCTACAGGGGACCGAACACTGAAGCTTTCTTT
14	TRBV6-1	few	TRBD1	TRBJ1-1	CASSPGQGDTEAFF	TGTGCCAGCAGTCCAGGACAGGGTGACACTGAAGCTTTCTTT
15	TRBV27	many	NA	TRBJ1-1	CASSPDRRGNTEAFF	TGTGCCAGCAGTCCCGACCGGAGGGGGAACACTGAAGCTTTCTTT
16	TRBV7-9	NA	NA	TRBJ2-7	CASSSALYTSAYEQYF	TGTGCCAGCAGCTCCGCACTCTACACTTCCGCCTACGAGCAGTACTTC
15	TRBV6-1	few	TRBD2	TRBJ2-1	CASTLGLAGNNEQFF	TGTGCCAGCACCCTGGGGCTAGCGGGTAACAATGAGCAGTTCTTC
17	TRBV18	NA	NA	TRBJ2-7	CASSTGIPPTNSYEQYF	TGTGCCAGCTCAACCGGGATCCCCCCTACCAACTCCTACGAGCAGTACTTC
14	TRBV3-1	few	NA	TRBJ2-1	CASSQGLGGNEQFF	TGTGCCAGCAGCCAAGGGCTAGGGGGGAATGAGCAGTTCTTC
13	TRBV27	few	NA	TRBJ1-1	CASSLGGSTEAFF	TGTGCCAGCAGTTTGGGGGGCAGTACTGAAGCTTTCTTT
14	TRBV3-1	NA	TRBD2	TRBJ2-7	CASSQTSSGHEQYF	TGTGCCAGCAGCCAGACTAGCAGCGGGCACGAGCAGTACTTC
14	TRBV6-1	NA	TRBD1	TRBJ1-2	CASSPNRGTDGYTF	TGTGCCAGCAGTCCCAACAGGGGCACCGATGGCTACACCTTC
15	TRBV29-1	few	TRBD1	TRBJ2-1	CSVEDQGTGYNEQFF	TGCAGCGTTGAAGATCAAGGGACAGGATACAATGAGCAGTTCTTC
12	TRBV13	NA	TRBD1	TRBJ1-1	CASRTGTGWPFF	TGTGCCAGCAGGACCGGGACAGGCTGGCCGTTCTTT
16	TRBV19	NA	NA	TRBJ2-7	CASSITPVGPAYEQYF	TGTGCCAGTAGTATAACTCCCGTGGGACCAGCTTACGAGCAGTACTTC